Each of the 25 T cell receptor beta chains below was sequenced from the same sample in a study of blood T cell repertoires in COVID-19. Clones were sequenced by immunoSEQ multiplex PCR, and TCRdb holds only the in-frame ones, with some missing. Of approximately 450,000 clones in the sample, nearly 90% were seen once. The specimen was PBMCs or T cells enriched from blood (not recorded which). These receptors were taken from a woman aged 18-29 years with acute COVID-19.

V and J are TRBV9 and TRBJ2-7, with TRBD1 matching over 7 bases. Looked up from germline, CDR1 is SGDLS and CDR2 is YYNGEE. The CDR3 has 12 amino acids. J was trimmed by 5 bases and V by 5 bases; bases with no gene match: 4. DNA of the CDR3: TGTGCCAGCAGAGGCCAGGGGGACGAGCAGTACTTC. Translated, it gives CASRGQGDEQYF.

A single count supports this clone. The V gene is TRBV21-1, the J gene TRBJ1-5; TRBD1 is the table's D call, not checked against the DNA. TRBV21-1 is a recognized pseudogene. The CDR3 is made up of 18 amino acids. The CDR3 protein is CASTMRLGQHPSNQPQHF. Written as DNA, the CDR3 is TGTGCCAGCACTATGAGACTCGGACAGCACCCGTCCAATCAGCCCCAGCATTTT.

This chain uses TRBV6-5 with TRBJ1-2, with D perhaps matching TRBD1 (6 bases). Trimming took off 4 bases at V and 4 bases at J, with 19 bases between the two ends. CDR3 length: 16 amino acids. The V gene's germline CDR1 is MNHEY and CDR2 SVGAGI. The CDR3 is CASSLTPGTFSYGYTF. The CDR3 nucleotides read TGTGCCAGCAGTTTAACACCCGGGACATTCAGCTATGGCTACACCTTC.

This clone was observed a few times. The same CDR3 arises from other DNA sequences in this sample as well. J is TRBJ1-6 and V is TRBV27; a weak D match, TRBD1 (6 bases). This CDR3 contains 13 residues. Trimming stripped 7 bases from V and 8 bases from J, with 12 bases between. The germline V gene encodes CDR1 MNHEY and CDR2 SMNVEV (reference sequence). The CDR3 protein is CASTLNRDSPLHF. The CDR3 DNA reads as TGTGCCAGCACCTTAAACAGGGATTCACCCCTCCACTTT.

The rearrangement uses TRBV6-5 and TRBJ1-3; D uncertain. The germline gives CDR1 MNHEY, CDR2 SVGAGI. The CDR3 spans 15 residues. V lost 2 bases to trimming and J lost 4 bases, with 12 bases between them. CDR3 sequence (DNA): TGTGCCAGCAGTTACGGAGGGATCTCCGGAAACACCATATATTTT. Protein sequence: CASSYGGISGNTIYF.

A remark on this clone: The identical CDR3 is also encoded by other nucleotide sequences in the sample. The CDR3 coding sequence is TGTGCCATCAGTGAGTCGAAAGGGGGTAGCAATCAGCCCCAGCATTTT. As protein: CAISESKGGSNQPQHF. The V gene is TRBV10-3, the J gene TRBJ1-5; D possibly corresponds to TRBD1 (6 bases). There are 16 residues in the CDR3. CDR1 is ENHRY and CDR2 is SYGVKD in the germline V gene. V gave up 0 bases and J gave up 0 bases, with 9 bases separating them.

V gene TRBV11-2 combines with J gene TRBJ2-6, with D possibly being TRBD2 (5 bases). The CDR3 spans 15 residues. CDR1 and CDR2 (germline): SGHAT, FQNNGV. The germline V and J ends were trimmed by 1 base and 4 bases, with 8 bases remaining between them. The CDR3 DNA is TGTGCCAGCAGCTTAGGAGGGAACGGGGCCAACGTCCTGACTTTC. It codes for CASSLGGNGANVLTF.

The chain links TRBV3-1 (or the pseudogene TRBV3-2) to TRBJ1-4; D is ambiguous. CDR3 length: 16 amino acids. In germline, CDR1 is LGHDT, CDR2 YNNKEL (reference sequence). Trimming shortened V by 0 bases and J by 10 bases, and 18 bases separated the two germline ends. The CDR3 sequence is CASSQDHGARSGKLFF. The CDR3 DNA reads as TGTGCCAGCAGCCAAGATCATGGCGCGAGGTCGGGAAAACTGTTTTTT.

This sequence joins TRBV27 and TRBJ1-4; D is unclear. Germline-derived CDR1 and CDR2 are MNHEY and SMNVEV (reference sequence). Between the trimmed V and J ends, which lost 2 bases and 0 bases, there was a span of 10 bases. The CDR3 runs 16 residues. CDR3 amino acids: CASSLLAVATNEKLFF. The CDR3 region has the DNA TGTGCCAGCAGTTTACTGGCAGTTGCAACTAATGAAAAACTGTTTTTT.

The V call is TRBV29-1, the J call TRBJ1-2; weak D call: TRBD1 (6 bases). CDR3 length equals 13 residues. V shed 4 bases and J shed 3 bases, with 12 bases lying between them. The V gene's germline CDR1 is SQVTM and CDR2 ANQGSEA. CDR3 DNA: TGCAGCGTTGGAGGGGGTCCCCACTATGGCTACACCTTC. Protein: CSVGGGPHYGYTF.

This chain joins TRBV2 and TRBJ1-6, with TRBD1 as a possible D gene (6 bases). The CDR3 loop spans 14 amino acids. Deletions cut 3 bases from V and 10 bases from J, with 13 bases between. Germline CDR1 reads SNHLY; CDR2 reads FYNNEI. The CDR3 spells CASSDRGDRSPLHF. The CDR3 DNA follows: TGTGCCAGCAGTGACAGGGGCGACAGATCACCCCTCCACTTT.

The rearrangement joins TRBV29-1 to TRBJ2-7; 9 bases are a match to TRBD2. The CDR3 runs 14 residues. The germline V gene encodes CDR1 SQVTM and CDR2 ANQGSEA. Trimming took 5 bases from V and 2 from J; bases not matched to a gene: 7. The CDR3 nucleotides read TGCAGCGTTTTAGCCCTAGCGGGGACCTACGAGCAGTACTTC. Its translation is CSVLALAGTYEQYF.

The chain joins TRBV7-9 to TRBJ2-7; 10 bases match TRBD1. The CDR3 is 15 residues long. Germline CDR1 SEHNR, CDR2 FQNEAQ (reference sequence). J was trimmed by 4 bases and V by 4 bases; bases with no gene match: 7. The CDR3 loop is CASSSNGDRGYEQYF. In DNA, the CDR3 is TGTGCCAGCAGCTCTAACGGGGACAGGGGTTACGAGCAGTACTTC.

The genes are TRBV6-2 or TRBV6-3 and TRBJ2-7; 8 bases match TRBD2. The CDR3 sequence is 15 residues long. Unmatched junction bases numbered 7, after V lost 0 bases and J lost 6 bases. The germline V gene encodes CDR1 MNHEY and CDR2 SVGEGT. The CDR3 nucleotides read TGTGCCAGCAGTTACTCGACCGGGAGGGCCTTCGAGCAGTACTTC. Translated: CASSYSTGRAFEQYF.

The V and J genes are TRBV10-3 and TRBJ1-1, with 7 bases lining up with TRBD1. The trim removed 4 bases at V and 0 bases at J, leaving 5 bases unmatched. Germline loops: CDR1 ENHRY, CDR2 SYGVKD. This CDR3 region has 15 residues. The CDR3 loop reads CAISARTGMNTEAFF. The CDR3 DNA reads as TGTGCCATCAGTGCCAGGACAGGCATGAACACTGAAGCTTTCTTT.

The chain joins TRBV3-1 (or the pseudogene TRBV3-2) to TRBJ2-5, with a tentative D call TRBD1 (5 bases). The CDR3 spans 15 residues. CDR1 and CDR2 from the germline V gene are LGHDT and YNNKEL (reference sequence). V was clipped by 1 base and J by 5 bases, with 14 bases between them. The CDR3: CASSQGGRARETQYF. The CDR3 bases are TGTGCCAGCAGCCAAGGTGGCAGGGCGAGGGAGACCCAGTACTTC.

V and J are TRBV9 and TRBJ2-3; D is unclear. The CDR3 runs to 13 residues. Trimming took off 0 bases at V and 6 bases at J, with 8 bases between the two ends. Germline V gives CDR1 SGDLS, CDR2 YYNGEE. CDR3 DNA: TGTGCCAGCAGCGTAGAAATTCCGGATACGCAGTATTTT. Translated: CASSVEIPDTQYF. Using reference TRBV9 and TRBJ2-3 for the parts outside the CDR3, the full variable domain is DSGVTQTPKHLITATGQRVTLRCSPRSGDLSVYWYQQSLDQGLQFLIQYYNGEERAKGNILERFSAQQFPDLHSELNLSSLELGDSALYFCASSVEIPDTQYFGPGTRLTVL.

The chain combines TRBV3-1 (or the pseudogene TRBV3-2) with TRBJ1-3, with 10 bases identical to TRBD1. From germline, CDR1 is LGHDT and CDR2 YNNKEL (reference sequence). This CDR3 has 16 amino acids. V lost 4 bases, J lost 3 bases, and 6 bases stayed unmatched. CDR3: CASSRRDRGGGNTIYF. CDR3 coding DNA: TGTGCCAGCAGCCGCCGGGACAGGGGTGGTGGAAACACCATATATTTT.

This chain uses TRBV3-1 (or the pseudogene TRBV3-2) with TRBJ1-6; D might be TRBD1 (6 bases). Trimming pared 4 bases from V and 6 bases from J, leaving 7 bases between. CDR1 is LGHDT, CDR2 YNNKEL, per germline (reference sequence). CDR3 size: 13 residues. CDR3 sequence reads: CASSPDSNSPLHF. DNA of the CDR3: TGTGCCAGCAGCCCGGACAGTAATTCACCCCTCCACTTT.

The chain joins TRBV6-5 to TRBJ1-4; TRBD1 is a possible D gene (5 bases). Germline CDR1 and CDR2: MNHEY and SVGAGI. The V end was cut by 6 bases, the J end by 0 bases, with 11 bases between. This CDR3 comprises 15 residues. In DNA, the CDR3 is TGTGCCAGCAGCCCCGGGGGAGCAACTAATGAAAAACTGTTTTTT. Translation gives CASSPGGATNEKLFF.

The J gene is TRBJ1-6, the V gene TRBV24-1; maybe TRBD1 (6 bases). The CDR3 is 14 amino acids. Germline V gene sequence: CDR1 KGHDR, CDR2 SFDVKD. V was trimmed by 3 bases and J by 10 bases, leaving 12 bases between them. The CDR3 bases are TGTGCCACCAGTGATCGGGGGGCGGCATCACCCCTCCACTTT. Encoded protein: CATSDRGAASPLHF.

The V gene is TRBV18, the J gene TRBJ1-6; D remains ambiguous. Germline V gene sequence: CDR1 KGHSH, CDR2 LQKENI. V gave up 4 bases and J gave up 9 bases, with 13 bases separating them. This CDR3 contains 14 residues. The DNA of the CDR3 is TGTGCCAGCTCACTAGAGAAGATGCCTTCACCCCTCCACTTT. This codes for CASSLEKMPSPLHF.

The rearrangement joins TRBV3-1 (or the pseudogene TRBV3-2) to TRBJ2-3, with TRBD2 identical over 8 bases. The J segment lost 4 bases and the V segment lost 0 bases, leaving 6 bases of the junction unmatched. Germline CDR1 is LGHDT and CDR2 is YNNKEL (reference sequence). The CDR3 extends over 16 amino acids. CDR3: CASSQDPGGRSDTQYF. CDR3 nucleotides: TGTGCCAGCAGCCAAGATCCCGGCGGGAGGTCAGATACGCAGTATTTT.

This clone came up a few times. The CDR3 protein is CASSTDRGRSPLHF. The CDR3 DNA sequence: TGTGCCAGCAGTACAGACAGGGGGCGATCACCCCTCCACTTT. This chain joins TRBV6-5 and TRBJ1-6; 10 nucleotides match TRBD1. Germline CDR1 reads MNHEY; CDR2 reads SVGAGI. This CDR3 spans 14 amino acids. V gave up 5 bases and J gave up 10 bases; unmatched junction bases: 5.

CDR3 DNA sequence: TGTGCCAGCAGCCAAGACGTCGGCGGGTTATCACCCCTCCACTTT. This codes for CASSQDVGGLSPLHF. V gene TRBV3-1 (or the pseudogene TRBV3-2) combines with J gene TRBJ1-6; D call uncertain. The germline gives CDR1 LGHDT, CDR2 YNNKEL (reference sequence). V lost 0 bases and J lost 10, with 13 bases in between. The CDR3 sequence is 15 residues long.